The 23 T cell receptor beta chains listed next were all sequenced from one sample in a study of T cells in Graves' hyperthyroidism and ophthalmopathy. RNA transcripts were the template for amplifying TCR beta CDR3 regions. A set of HTBI primers served as the primers for a first-round RT-PCR of the TCR CDR3. One entry per CDR3 protein results from TCRdb running MiXCR on the multiplex PCR reads. The sample has around 690,000 distinct CDR3 sequences, less than 25% seen once. Sequenced material: blood. The receptors derive from a man younger than 40 with Graves' ophthalmopathy.

The chain joins TRBV4-2 to TRBJ1-2; a weak D match, TRBD1 (6 bases). V gave up 8 bases and J gave up 7 bases, with 14 bases separating them. CDR1 LGHNA and CDR2 YNFKEQ come from the germline V gene. The CDR3 loop spans 12 amino acids. CDR3 coding DNA: TGTGCCAGCCCCGCCAGGGGAGGTGGCTACACCTTC. Its protein is CASPARGGGYTF.

Ten or more counts support this clonotype. This chain joins TRBV11-2 and TRBJ2-3; TRBD2 agrees at 13 bases. Germline V gene data show CDR1 as SGHAT and CDR2 as FQNNGV. J was trimmed by 5 bases and V by 3 bases; bases with no gene match: 14. This CDR3 is built from 19 residues. The CDR3 DNA is TGTGCCAGCAGCTTCGGGACAGGGCGGACTAGCGGGAGTTTAGATACGCAGTATTTT. Protein product: CASSFGTGRTSGSLDTQYF.

V usage is TRBV6-1 and J usage is TRBJ2-3; TRBD2 matches 13 bases. The germline V gene encodes CDR1 MNHNS and CDR2 SASEGT. This CDR3 comprises 17 residues. V lost 5 bases to trimming and J lost 5 bases; unmatched junction nucleotides: 10. Here the CDR3 DNA reads TGTGCCAGCAGTCCCGGGACTAGCGGGGTCGTTAGAGATACGCAGTATTTT. Translating it yields CASSPGTSGVVRDTQYF.

This clonotype was seen more than once but under ten times. J is TRBJ1-5 and V is TRBV9; D is ambiguous. Per germline, CDR1 SGDLS and CDR2 YYNGEE. Trimming took off 0 bases at V and 4 bases at J, with 11 bases between the two ends. The CDR3 extends over 15 amino acids. CDR3 bases: TGTGCCAGCAGCGTAGAAGGGCAGAGTAATCAGCCCCAGCATTTT. Its translation: CASSVEGQSNQPQHF.

The chain carries TRBV20-1 and TRBJ2-3; D uncertain. Germline values: CDR1 DFQATT, CDR2 SNEGSKA (reference sequence). The V and J ends lost 3 bases and 2 bases respectively, with 9 bases between them. The CDR3 totals 13 residues. CDR3 residues: CSARGQHTDTQYF. The CDR3, as DNA: TGCAGTGCTAGGGGTCAGCACACAGATACGCAGTATTTT.

The rearrangement joins TRBV6-1 to TRBJ1-2, with 8 bases that match TRBD1. V was pared by 5 bases and J by 4 bases, with 9 bases of the junction left unmatched. Germline V CDR1 and CDR2: MNHNS, SASEGT. This CDR3 has 15 residues. The CDR3, as DNA: TGTGCCAGCAGTCCCCCGGACAGGGTGACCTATGGCTACACCTTC. This gives the protein CASSPPDRVTYGYTF.

J is TRBJ1-6 and V is TRBV6-5, with 8 positions matching TRBD1. Germline V gives CDR1 MNHEY, CDR2 SVGAGI. V lost 0 bases to trimming and J lost 3 bases; unmatched junction nucleotides: 4. The CDR3 is made up of 17 amino acids. CDR3 loop: CASSYSSRGLYNSPLHF. CDR3 nucleotide sequence: TGTGCCAGCAGTTACTCGTCCAGGGGGCTCTATAATTCACCCCTCCACTTT.

The rearrangement links TRBV20-1 to TRBJ2-4; D possibly uses TRBD1 or TRBD2 (5 bases each). From germline, CDR1 is DFQATT and CDR2 SNEGSKA (reference sequence). V lost 8 bases and J 2 bases, leaving 19 bases between the germline ends. The CDR3 is 15 residues long. For the CDR3, the DNA is TGCAGTACTGGACTCTCGGGGCTGTCCAAAAACATTCAGTACTTC. It yields the protein CSTGLSGLSKNIQYF.

The CDR3 bases are TGTGCCAGCAAAAATGACAGGTACAGCACAGATACGCAGTATTTT. Its protein product is CASKNDRYSTDTQYF. The chain links TRBV12-3 or TRBV12-4 to TRBJ2-3, with a weak D call TRBD1 (6 bases). The CDR3 covers 15 residues. The ends were cut back, 7 bases at V and 0 bases at J, with 14 bases in the middle.

This clonotype appeared a few times. V and J are TRBV10-3 and TRBJ1-1, with D possibly being TRBD1 (6 bases). V shed 0 bases and J shed 11 bases, with 16 bases lying between them. This CDR3 has 14 residues. Per germline, CDR1 ENHRY and CDR2 SYGVKD. The CDR3 loop reads CAISESDRLRLAFF. DNA of the CDR3: TGTGCCATCAGTGAGTCCGACAGGTTGAGGCTTGCTTTCTTT.

The chain links TRBV7-8 to TRBJ2-1; the D is unclear. CDR3 length: 14 amino acids. Germline V gene data show CDR1 as SGHVS and CDR2 as FQNEAQ. The ends were cut back, 4 bases at V and 0 bases at J, with 7 bases in the middle. The DNA of the CDR3 is TGTGCCAGCAGCTCCCCTGACTCCTACAATGAGCAGTTCTTC. Protein sequence: CASSSPDSYNEQFF.

This clonotype has more than one count but fewer than ten. This chain links TRBV20-1 with TRBJ1-3, with D unclear. The length of the CDR3 is 14 residues. Germline lookup yields CDR1 DFQATT and CDR2 SNEGSKA (reference sequence). Deletions cut 6 bases from V and 4 bases from J, with 16 bases between. The CDR3 protein is CSATDGFAGNTIYF. DNA of the CDR3: TGCAGTGCCACCGACGGATTCGCGGGAAACACCATATATTTT.

Ten or more counts support this clonotype. The rearrangement uses TRBV6-1 and TRBJ2-1; D unclear. Germline assignment: CDR1 MNHNS and CDR2 SASEGT. Trimming removed 5 bases from V and 1 base from J, with 18 bases in between. CDR3 size: 17 residues. Written as DNA, the CDR3 is TGTGCCAGCAGTACCCTCCTGCGTTTTGGGTCCTACAATGAGCAGTTCTTC. Its translation is CASSTLLRFGSYNEQFF.

The CDR3 loop reads CASSLKGAQSYNEQFF. CDR3 nucleotides: TGTGCCAGCAGCTTAAAGGGGGCTCAATCCTACAATGAGCAGTTCTTC. The chain carries TRBV7-9 and TRBJ2-1, with 7 nucleotides matching TRBD1. The CDR3 has 16 amino acids. The V gene end was trimmed by 2 bases and the J gene end by 1 base; junction bases not matched to a gene: 5. CDR1 and CDR2 (germline): SEHNR, FQNEAQ (reference sequence).

The chain is built from TRBV7-8 and TRBJ2-7; tentatively, D is TRBD1 or TRBD2 (5 bases each). V was cut by 2 bases and J by 3 bases, with 11 bases left in between. Germline CDR1 reads SGHVS; CDR2 reads FQNEAQ. The CDR3 is 14 residues long. The CDR3: CASSLKGPDYEQYF. In nucleotides, the CDR3 is TGTGCCAGCAGCTTAAAGGGACCGGACTACGAGCAGTACTTC.

This sequence joins TRBV5-8 and TRBJ2-7; D might be TRBD2 (7 bases). The CDR3 has 15 residues. Germline CDR1 and CDR2: SGHTS and YDEGEE. The germline V and J ends were trimmed by 0 bases and 6 bases, with 16 bases remaining between them. CDR3 region: CASSLGGGREGEQYF. CDR3 DNA: TGTGCCAGCAGCTTGGGCGGGGGCAGGGAAGGCGAGCAGTACTTC.

The table lists this clonotype with many counts. The CDR3 sequence is CASSPEETSTDTQYF. The CDR3 region has the DNA TGCGCCAGCAGCCCGGAGGAAACTAGCACAGATACGCAGTATTTT. This chain uses TRBV5-1 with TRBJ2-3; maybe TRBD2 (5 bases). The V end lost 4 bases, the J end lost 0 bases, and 12 bases lay between the germline ends. The CDR3 contains 15 residues. CDR1 and CDR2 (germline): SGHRS, YFSETQ.

This chain connects TRBV27 to TRBJ2-4; 7 bases align to TRBD1. Per the germline V gene, CDR1 is MNHEY and CDR2 is SMNVEV (reference sequence). The CDR3 runs to 14 residues. V lost 1 base, J lost 5 bases, and 2 bases stayed unmatched. In nucleotides, the CDR3 is TGTGCCAGCAGTTTATTGGGGACAGAAAACATTCAGTACTTC. This sequence encodes CASSLLGTENIQYF.

Note on this clonotype: This may be a read error, as it is one base from a much larger clone. The missing conserved phenylalanine or tryptophan at the end of this CDR3 makes a read error likely. As DNA, the CDR3 is TGTGCCTGGAGAGCGGGGAACACTGAAGCTTTCTCT. Translation gives CAWRAGNTEAFS. The rearrangement links TRBV30 to TRBJ1-1; no firm D call. V was pared by 3 bases and J by 1 base, with 6 bases between. Germline V gene lookup returns CDR1 GTSNPN and CDR2 SVGIG (reference sequence). This CDR3 contains 12 residues.

The genes are TRBV20-1 and TRBJ2-7; 7 bases fit TRBD2. The germline CDR1 and CDR2 sequences are DFQATT and SNEGSKA (reference sequence). With 4 bases clipped from V and 4 bases from J, the junction kept 7 bases outside the gene matches. The CDR3 consists of 13 residues. DNA of the CDR3: TGCAGTGCTATTTACGAGCGGGGTTACGAGCAGTACTTC. It is translated as CSAIYERGYEQYF.

On this clonotype: An end of the junction does not agree with germline; a read error may underlie this. CDR3 in DNA: TGTGCCAGCCTTTCGGGACTAGCGGGCCTTCTATCTTTC. Translating it yields CASLSGLAGLLSF. The V and J genes are TRBV7-2 and TRBJ2-6; 12 bases agree with TRBD2. Germline values: CDR1 SGHTA, CDR2 FQGNSA. The length of the CDR3 is 13 residues. The full variable domain, rest sourced from reference TRBV7-2 and TRBJ2-6, is GAGVSQSPSNKVTEKGKDVELRCDPISGHTALYWYRQSLGQGLEFLIYFQGNSAPDKSGLPSDRFSAERTGGSVSTLTIQRTQQEDSAVYLCASLSGLAGLLSFGAGSRLTVL.

This clonotype has a handful of counts. The chain recombines TRBV5-1 with TRBJ1-5; tentative D call: TRBD1 (5 bases). V was clipped by 0 bases and J by 3 bases, with 10 bases between them. The CDR3 contains 15 residues. The germline V gene encodes CDR1 SGHRS and CDR2 YFSETQ. The CDR3 spells CASSLGDGYNQPQHF. The DNA of the CDR3 is TGCGCCAGCAGCTTGGGGGACGGTTACAATCAGCCCCAGCATTTT.

The chain carries TRBV2 and TRBJ2-1, with D perhaps matching TRBD2 (5 bases). CDR3 size: 12 residues. V was cut by 6 bases and J by 12 bases, with 15 bases left in between. Germline CDR1 reads SNHLY; CDR2 reads FYNNEI. This CDR3 reads CASRDPGWGQFF. CDR3 nucleotide sequence: TGTGCCAGCAGGGATCCGGGGTGGGGGCAGTTCTTC.